A single sample is the source of the 25 T cell receptor beta chains below, sequenced in a study of CD4 and CD8 cells across lung adenocarcinoma regions (dated by TCRdb to the late 2010s). Library generation was performed with PCR. Reads for this sample came from a HiSeq X Ten. TCRdb reprocessed the public reads (quality trimming at Q25 with fastp, clone calling with MiXCR) and kept in-frame beta chains. CDR3 protein duplicates are merged, each entry listing the most common genes and DNA. This sample comprises some 8,400 distinct CDR3 sequences, around half of them detected only once. The ten largest clones add up to around 21% of the sample. The sample consisted of CD8+ T cells from the center of a lung tumor. Sample cell subset or site, as interpreted from the label and publication: tumor center region. The receptors shown here come from a female donor with lung adenocarcinoma. The CD4 and CD8 labels of this study may be unreliable.

This clonotype was recorded only once. This chain links TRBV6-1 with TRBJ2-4; 8 bases match TRBD2. In germline, CDR1 is MNHNS, CDR2 SASEGT. The CDR3 is 14 residues long. With V trimmed by 8 bases and J by 13 bases, 16 bases remained unmatched. CDR3 in amino acids: CASHEGLDQDTQYF. The CDR3 DNA sequence: TGTGCCAGCCACGAGGGACTAGACCAAGACACCCAGTACTTC.

Regarding this clonotype: Its ends do not fully match the called genes, so a read error is possible. CDR3 DNA: TGTGCCAGCTCCTTCGTAGGTAGCAAAGATACGCAGTATTTC. Protein: CASSFVGSKDTQYF. The rearrangement joins TRBV7-2 to TRBJ2-3; D not certain. This CDR3 has 14 residues. CDR1 SGHTA and CDR2 FQGNSA come from the germline V gene.

The chain joins TRBV6-1 to TRBJ2-4; D ambiguous. From germline, CDR1 is MNHNS and CDR2 SASEGT. Trimming took off 6 bases at V and 2 bases at J, with 20 bases between the two ends. The CDR3 has 17 residues. Written as DNA, the CDR3 is TGTGCCAGCAGCCGCCTGGTGGGAAGCCCTCCCAAAAACATTCAGTACTTC. This gives the protein CASSRLVGSPPKNIQYF.

This clonotype was detected many times. The CDR3 region is CASSLGTDTQYF. CDR3 DNA: TGTGCCAGCAGCTTAGGAACAGATACGCAGTATTTT. The chain links TRBV7-9 to TRBJ2-3; D is uncertain. The CDR3 extends over 12 amino acids. The germline gives CDR1 SEHNR, CDR2 FQNEAQ (reference sequence). V gave up 1 base and J gave up 3 bases, with 2 bases separating them.

The chain carries TRBV6-1 and TRBJ1-4; the D is unclear. CDR3 size: 13 residues. Germline V lookup: CDR1 MNHNS, CDR2 SASEGT. Trimming took off 7 bases at V and 4 bases at J, with 10 bases between the two ends. The CDR3, as DNA: TGTGCCAGCACACCAGGACGTAATGAAAAACTGTTTTTT. It translates to CASTPGRNEKLFF.

The chain uses TRBV12-3 or TRBV12-4 and TRBJ1-2, with a possible D match to TRBD1 (6 bases). V lost 5 bases and J 2 bases, leaving 9 bases between the germline ends. The CDR3 length is 13 residues. The DNA of the CDR3 is TGTGCCAGCAGTACAACAGGGAACTATGGCTACACCTTC. Translation gives CASSTTGNYGYTF.

The V gene is TRBV7-6, the J gene TRBJ2-1; tentatively, D is TRBD1 (6 bases). The CDR3 has 18 amino acids. Between the trimmed V and J ends, which lost 4 bases and 13 bases, there was a span of 32 bases. Germline assignment: CDR1 SGHVS and CDR2 FNYEAQ. CDR3 amino acids: CASSSLKGAGEDKDIQFF. For the CDR3, the DNA is TGTGCCAGCAGCTCCCTTAAGGGAGCAGGGGAAGACAAAGACATCCAGTTCTTC. The full variable domain, rest sourced from reference TRBV7-6 and TRBJ2-1, is GAGVSQSPRYKVTKRGQDVALRCDPISGHVSLYWYRQALGQGPEFLTYFNYEAQQDKSGLPNDRFSAERPEGSISTLTIQRTEQRDSAMYRCASSSLKGAGEDKDIQFFGPGTRLTVL.

Points on this clonotype: One end of the junction varies from germline; a read error may be responsible. This chain uses TRBV6-1 with TRBJ2-6; D is possibly TRBD2 (7 bases). The CDR3 extends over 16 amino acids. Germline CDR1 is MNHNS and CDR2 is SASEGT. As DNA, the CDR3 is TGTGCCAGCAGCGAGTTTCCGGGGGCGGGGGCCTACGAGCAGTCTTTC. Its protein product is CASSEFPGAGAYEQSF.

For this clonotype: It is unclear where the CDR3 begins or ends on the DNA, so no DNA is shown, and the CDR3 is as TCRdb lists it. The V gene is TRBV11-2, the J gene TRBJ2-5; the D call of TRBD1 is as the table states it, not checked on the DNA. CDR1 and CDR2 from the germline V gene are SGHAT and FQNNGV. The CDR3 numbers 15 amino acids, ends counted. The CDR3 region is CAGGFGGGAQETQYF.

This chain joins TRBV6-1 and TRBJ2-5; no clear D gene. The assigned J gene may be wrong: the sequence end matches TRBJ2-1 better. The CDR3 contains 14 residues. Germline V gene lookup returns CDR1 MNHNS and CDR2 SASEGT. The CDR3 here is CASRPRTAQATQFF. The CDR3 DNA sequence: TGTGCCAGCAGGCCTAGAACTGCGCAGGCGACCCAGTTCTTC.

This sequence joins TRBV6-1 and TRBJ2-5; D is ambiguous. Matching the DNA end better, TRBJ2-1 makes the J call doubtful. Germline lookup yields CDR1 MNHNS and CDR2 SASEGT. The CDR3 has 13 residues. CDR3 DNA: TGTGCCAGCAGTGAAACGCTCGCCCTCGAGCAGTTCTTC. As protein: CASSETLALEQFF.

On this clonotype: The junction shows a germline mismatch at one end, possibly a read error. The rearrangement links TRBV6-4 to TRBJ2-3; 8 bases fit TRBD1. Germline V CDR1 and CDR2: MRHNA, SNTAGT. This CDR3 is built from 13 residues. CDR3 sequence: CARGRIATDTQYF. DNA for the CDR3: TGCGCCAGGGGGCGGATAGCCACAGATACGCAGTATTTT.

In the case of this clonotype: One end of the junction is discordant with germline, which a read error may explain. V usage is TRBV7-9 and J usage is TRBJ2-3; 7 bases are shared with TRBD2. The CDR3 runs 15 residues. Looked up from germline, CDR1 is SEHNR and CDR2 is FQNEAQ (reference sequence). The CDR3 DNA sequence: TGTGCCAGGGGGCTTGCTAGCGGTTCCCCAGAGACGCAGTATTTC. Its translation is CARGLASGSPETQYF.

The chain uses TRBV11-3 and TRBJ2-5, with D tentatively TRBD1 or TRBD2 (5 bases each). The CDR3 covers 15 residues. The V end was cut by 9 bases, the J end by 4 bases, with 21 bases between. Germline CDR1 SGHNT, CDR2 YENEEA. In DNA, the CDR3 is TGTGCCAGGGGGTTCGGGGTCCGGGACCCAGAGACCCAGTACTTC. Its translation is CARGFGVRDPETQYF.

This clonotype was recorded many times. The chain carries TRBV6-5 and TRBJ1-1, with D possibly being TRBD1 (6 bases). The CDR3 has 16 residues. From germline, CDR1 is MNHEY and CDR2 SVGAGI. Trimming took 2 bases from V and 3 from J, leaving 16 bases between them. CDR3: CASSYGGGGRDTEAFF. The CDR3 DNA reads TGTGCCAGCAGTTACGGGGGAGGGGGGAGGGACACTGAAGCTTTCTTT.

The chain has TRBV5-4 and TRBJ2-3; possible D gene TRBD1, 5 bases. V was clipped by 3 bases and J by 2 bases, with 13 bases between them. The germline gives CDR1 SGHNT, CDR2 YYREEE (reference sequence). The length of the CDR3 is 15 residues. The CDR3 is CASSSGHHNTDTQYF. The CDR3 DNA sequence: TGTGCCAGCAGCTCTGGACACCATAACACAGATACGCAGTATTTT. Full variable domain (missing parts from reference TRBV5-4 and TRBJ2-3): ETGVTQSPTHLIKTRGQQVTLRCSSQSGHNTVSWYQQALGQGPQFIFQYYREEENGRGNFPPRFSGLQFPNYSSELNVNALELDDSALYLCASSSGHHNTDTQYFGPGTRLTVL.

For this clonotype: One end of the junction fails to match germline, which may point to a read error. The rearrangement links TRBV7-3 to TRBJ2-3, with TRBD2 matching over 7 bases. Germline assignment: CDR1 SGHTA and CDR2 FQGTGA. The length of the CDR3 is 14 residues. CDR3 DNA sequence: TGTGCGGGGAGCGGGGCCGGTAGCACAGATACCCAGTATTTC. It is translated as CAGSGAGSTDTQYF.

The chain joins TRBV11-1 to TRBJ2-5; 10 positions agree with TRBD1. The closer fit of TRBJ2-1 to the DNA end suggests the J call may be wrong. Germline loops: CDR1 SGHAT, CDR2 FQDESV (reference sequence). CDR3 length equals 16 residues. CDR3 residues: CASSFTGTGAKNIQFF. The CDR3 bases are TGTGCCAGCAGCTTCACCGGGACAGGGGCCAAAAACATTCAGTTCTTC.

This clonotype appeared many times. CDR3 region: CASSHTSSAYEQYF. CDR3 DNA: TGCGCCAGCAGCCATACTTCTAGCGCCTACGAGCAGTACTTC. The chain uses TRBV4-1 and TRBJ2-7; a possible D gene is TRBD2 (6 bases). Trimming cost V 3 bases and J 2 bases, with 11 bases left between them. From germline, CDR1 is MGHRA and CDR2 YSYEKL. The CDR3 runs to 14 residues.

Note on this clonotype: The junction does not match germline at one end; this may be a read error. The V and J genes are TRBV7-9 and TRBJ2-3; the D call may be TRBD1 or TRBD2 (5 bases each). This CDR3 is built from 16 residues. The germline V gene encodes CDR1 SEHNR and CDR2 FQNEAQ (reference sequence). CDR3 nucleotides: TGTGCCAGCGGGGGTTCTGAGGGCCCCGACACAGAGACGCAGTATTTT. Amino acids: CASGGSEGPDTETQYF.

There are many counts of this clonotype. This chain connects TRBV27 to TRBJ2-1; no clear D gene. The germline V and J ends were trimmed by 0 bases and 6 bases, with 6 bases remaining between them. Germline V CDR1 and CDR2: MNHEY, SMNVEV (reference sequence). The CDR3 covers 13 residues. CDR3 in amino acids: CASSLSVSNEQFF. For the CDR3, the DNA is TGTGCCAGCAGTTTATCGGTAAGCAATGAGCAGTTCTTC.

The chain carries TRBV6-1 and TRBJ1-1, with 10 bases that match TRBD1. Germline-derived CDR1 and CDR2 are MNHNS and SASEGT. The length of the CDR3 is 14 residues. Trimming took 5 bases from V and 5 from J; bases not matched to a gene: 5. For the CDR3, the DNA is TGTGCCAGCAGTCCGGGACAGGGGTGGACTGAAGCTTTCTTT. Protein product: CASSPGQGWTEAFF.

The rearrangement joins TRBV11-3 to TRBJ2-5; D tentatively fits TRBD1 or TRBD2 (6 bases each). CDR1 SGHNT and CDR2 YENEEA come from the germline V gene. The V and J ends lost 7 bases and 2 bases respectively, with 29 bases between them. CDR3 size: 19 residues. The DNA for the CDR3 is TGTGCCAGCACCCTCCCCGGGGCCTACGGGGGCCGGGCACAAGAGACCCAGTACTTC. Translated: CASTLPGAYGGRAQETQYF. Combining the CDR3 with reference TRBV11-3 and TRBJ2-5 gives the whole variable domain EAGVVQSPRYKIIEKKQPVAFWCNPISGHNTLYWYLQNLGQGPELLIRYENEEAVDDSQLPKDRFSAERLKGVDSTLKIQPAELGDSAVYLCASTLPGAYGGRAQETQYFGPGTRLLVL.

The CDR3 bases are TGTGCCAGCAACCTCAAGGGCGATACTGAGCAGTTCTTC. It is translated as CASNLKGDTEQFF. V and J are TRBV12-3 or TRBV12-4 and TRBJ2-1; no definite D call. The CDR3 runs to 13 residues. V gave up 7 bases and J gave up 9 bases, with 16 bases separating them.

This clonotype was seen many times. V gene TRBV7-9 combines with J gene TRBJ2-5; D unclear. V shed 5 bases and J shed 5 bases, with 15 bases lying between them. The CDR3 covers 14 residues. Germline CDR1 and CDR2: SEHNR and FQNEAQ (reference sequence). This chain's CDR3 is CASSPTLGLETQYF. The CDR3 bases are TGTGCCAGCAGCCCCACCCTAGGTCTGGAGACCCAGTACTTC.